The 6 T cell receptor beta chains below come from one sample, sequenced in a study of immune evolution from preneoplasia to lung adenocarcinoma. The table came from immunoSEQ multiplex PCR; TCRdb's copy has only in-frame clones and leaves some out. The sample lists 23,000 or so clones, around three quarters seen once, with about 5.6% in the top ten. The specimen was FFPE invasive lung adenocarcinoma tissue. The source is a person aged 55-75 years with lung adenocarcinoma.

This clone was observed a few times. V gene TRBV11-2 combines with J gene TRBJ2-1; D gene uncertain. Germline lookup yields CDR1 SGHAT and CDR2 FQNNGV. The V and J ends lost 3 bases and 0 bases respectively, with 12 bases between them. This CDR3 contains 16 residues. CDR3 in DNA: TGTGCCAGCAGCTTTTTAAGACGGAGCTCCTACAATGAGCAGTTCTTC. The encoded protein is CASSFLRRSSYNEQFF. The full variable domain, rest sourced from reference TRBV11-2 and TRBJ2-1, is EAGVAQSPRYKIIEKRQSVAFWCNPISGHATLYWYQQILGQGPKLLIQFQNNGVVDDSQLPKDRFSAERLKGVDSTLKIQPAKLEDSAVYLCASSFLRRSSYNEQFFGPGTRLTVL.

In this sample, this clone is medium-sized (0.01 to 0.1%). V gene TRBV28 combines with J gene TRBJ2-1, with 7 positions matching TRBD1. CDR1 and CDR2 from the germline V gene are MDHEN and SYDVKM. This CDR3 contains 12 residues. V lost 2 bases and J lost 14; bases outside the gene matches: 6. CDR3 DNA sequence: TGTGCCAGCAGTTTACGAGGACAGGCAGAGTTCTTC. Amino acid sequence: CASSLRGQAEFF. Complete variable domain (other parts from reference TRBV28 and TRBJ2-1): DVKVTQSSRYLVKRTGEKVFLECVQDMDHENMFWYRQDPGLGLRLIYFSYDVKMKEKGDIPEGYSVSREKKERFSLILESASTNQTSMYLCASSLRGQAEFFGPGTRLTVL.

This clone was seen just once. J is TRBJ1-2 and V is TRBV7-9; 7 nucleotides line up with TRBD1. Per germline, CDR1 SEHNR and CDR2 FQNEAQ (reference sequence). V was pared by 5 bases and J by 8 bases, with 2 bases of the junction left unmatched. This CDR3 is 11 amino acids long. CDR3: CASSRQGGYTF. The CDR3, as DNA: TGTGCCAGCAGCCGACAGGGAGGCTACACCTTC. The variable domain in full, completed from reference TRBV7-9 and TRBJ1-2, reads DTGVSQNPRHKITKRGQNVTFRCDPISEHNRLYWYRQTLGQGPEFLTYFQNEAQLEKSRLLSDRFSAERPKGSFSTLEIQRTEQGDSAMYLCASSRQGGYTFGSGTRLTVV.

This clone has a handful of counts. The rearrangement uses TRBV18 and TRBJ2-7, with a tentative D call TRBD2 (5 bases). V gave up 1 base and J gave up 1 base, with 11 bases separating them. Germline V lookup: CDR1 KGHSH, CDR2 LQKENI. CDR3 length equals 15 residues. CDR3 protein: CASSPQHGDSYEQYF. Here the CDR3 DNA reads TGTGCCAGCTCACCACAGCACGGGGATTCCTACGAGCAGTACTTC. Filled out from reference TRBV18 and TRBJ2-7, the complete variable domain reads NAGVMQNPRHLVRRRGQEARLRCSPMKGHSHVYWYRQLPEEGLKFMVYLQKENIIDESGMPKERFSAEFPKEGPSILRIQQVVRGDSAAYFCASSPQHGDSYEQYFGPGTRLTVT.

The genes are TRBV4-1 and TRBJ2-7, with D possibly matching TRBD1 (5 bases). The germline V gene encodes CDR1 MGHRA and CDR2 YSYEKL. Trimming pared 1 base from V and 1 base from J, leaving 11 bases between. There are 15 residues in the CDR3. The CDR3 DNA sequence: TGCGCCAGCAGCCAAGCAATGACAGTATCCTACGAGCAGTACTTC. Its protein product is CASSQAMTVSYEQYF.

This rearrangement joins TRBV18 to TRBJ1-3; D ambiguous. Trimming shortened V by 5 bases and J by 0 bases, and 11 bases separated the two germline ends. Germline CDR1 and CDR2: KGHSH and LQKENI. CDR3 length: 15 residues. CDR3 sequence: CASSSSESSGNTIYF. CDR3 coding DNA: TGTGCCAGCTCATCGTCCGAAAGCTCTGGAAACACCATATATTTT.